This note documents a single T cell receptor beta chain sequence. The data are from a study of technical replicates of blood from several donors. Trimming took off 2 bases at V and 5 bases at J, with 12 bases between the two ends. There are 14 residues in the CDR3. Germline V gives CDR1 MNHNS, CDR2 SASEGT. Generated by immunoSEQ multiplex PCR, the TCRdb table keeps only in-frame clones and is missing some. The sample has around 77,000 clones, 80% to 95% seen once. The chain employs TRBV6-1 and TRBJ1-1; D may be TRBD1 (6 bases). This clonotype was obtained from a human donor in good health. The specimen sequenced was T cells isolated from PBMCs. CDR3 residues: CASSETGRGTEAFF. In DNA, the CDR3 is TGTGCCAGCAGTGAAACCGGGAGGGGGACTGAAGCTTTCTTT.